This record concerns one TCR beta chain sequence. TCRdb's copy holds only in-frame clones and misses some; the assay was immunoSEQ multiplex PCR. Here the sample spans approximately 50,000 clones, approximately 92% being singletons. This sample was taken from a study of control samples from healthy donors and cancer patients. The receptor was isolated from a man aged 30 to 45 with colorectal cancer. Sequenced material: PBMCs.

The CDR3 reads CASSPGGGAWETQYF. The CDR3 region has the DNA TGTGCCAGCTCACCAGGAGGGGGCGCTTGGGAGACCCAGTACTTC. V usage is TRBV18 and J usage is TRBJ2-5, with TRBD1 as a possible D gene (7 bases). Trimming took 2 bases from V and 5 from J, leaving 15 bases between them. This CDR3 is built from 15 residues. Per germline, CDR1 KGHSH and CDR2 LQKENI.